The entry below describes one TCR beta chain. The antigen is undetermined. This sample stems from a study of T-cell memory formation after mild COVID-19. Background on the study: The two donors had largely donor-specific TCR clusters. Whole-study results and caveats: The study found contracting CD4+ clones mainly in CM and EM and contracting CD8+ clones in EMRA. Day 15 to 85 contractors were CD4/CD8 balanced; later expanders leaned CD4+.

TCRdb processed the 5' RACE reads anew with MiXCR; each CDR3 protein has one entry. Seen here are hundreds of thousands of distinct CDR3 sequences, about 23% observed once, and the top ten hold approximately 12%. The CDR3 spans 15 residues. The V and J ends lost 7 bases and 0 bases respectively, with 12 bases between them. The germline V gene has CDR1 KGHDR and CDR2 SFDVKD. This clonotype was sampled from an adult woman who had mild COVID-19 (a few samples of this study predate the infection). Cell type and time point are not known. The rearrangement joins TRBV24-1 to TRBJ2-1; a weak D match, TRBD2 (5 bases). The material sequenced was PBMCs or a T cell subset sorted from them (not recorded which). The CDR3 region has the DNA TGTGCCACCAGAACCGAGGGATCCTCCTACAATGAGCAGTTCTTC. Its protein product is CATRTEGSSYNEQFF.